The rows below give T cell receptor beta chains drawn from one sample of a study of OX40 agonist ivuxolimab in advanced cancers. The method was immunoSEQ multiplex PCR; TCRdb's version includes in-frame clones alone and lacks a portion of them. In the table there are nearly 95,000 clones, 85% to 95% of which are singletons. The starting material was CD4+ or CD8+ T cells sorted from blood, obtained in a trial of the OX40 agonist ivuxolimab. These receptors came from an adult with an advanced solid tumor such as melanoma, head and neck, liver or kidney cancer. Both conserved end residues are part of each CDR3. The D gene is left open where the match is weak. Clone size is given for some rows only: seen once, a few or many times, or a class if the clone is expanded.

clone_size d_call j_call v_call cdr3_aa cdr3_nt
- - TRBJ1-1 TRBV29-1 CSVEKLNTEAFF TGCAGCGTCGAAAAGTTGAACACTGAAGCTTTCTTT
- - TRBJ1-1 TRBV7-9 CASSPTGDTEAFF TGTGCCAGCAGTCCGACGGGGGACACTGAAGCTTTCTTT
- - TRBJ1-1 TRBV30 CAFRPWNTEAFF TGTGCCTTCCGTCCATGGAACACTGAAGCTTTCTTT
- - TRBJ2-7 TRBV5-1 CASSLGGGEQYF TGCGCCAGCAGCTTAGGGGGGGGCGAGCAGTACTTC
- - TRBJ1-1 TRBV19 CASSIVSGSTEAFF TGTGCCAGTAGTATTGTGTCAGGAAGCACTGAAGCTTTCTTT
- - TRBJ2-7 TRBV5-4 CASSLDNGAYEQYF TGTGCCAGCAGCTTGGACAACGGGGCCTACGAGCAGTACTTC
- - TRBJ2-2 TRBV21-1 CASSSGTVTGELFF TGTGCCAGCAGTTCCGGGACAGTCACCGGGGAGCTGTTTTTT
- - TRBJ1-2 TRBV28 CASSDFIPSAGGYTF TGTGCCAGCAGTGACTTCATACCATCGGCGGGGGGCTACACCTTC
- - TRBJ1-5 TRBV19 CASRRTGVLGHSNQPQHF TGTGCCAGTAGACGGACGGGGGTATTGGGACACAGCAATCAGCCCCAGCATTTT
few - TRBJ1-4 TRBV7-9 CASSLKGGNEKLFF TGTGCCAGCAGCTTGAAAGGGGGAAATGAAAAACTGTTTTTT
- - TRBJ1-5 TRBV19 CASSIVLGQPQHF TGTGCCAGTAGTATAGTCTTGGGGCAGCCCCAGCATTTT
- TRBD1 TRBJ1-2 TRBV6-1 CASSGGQLSGYTF TGTGCCAGCAGTGGGGGACAGCTTAGCGGCTACACCTTC
- - TRBJ2-7 TRBV2 CASSEFGQTYGLYF TGTGCCAGCAGTGAATTCGGACAGACCTACGGCTTGTACTTC
- - TRBJ1-5 TRBV11-2 CASSSGDSNQPQHF TGTGCCAGCAGCTCAGGGGATAGCAATCAGCCCCAGCATTTT
- - TRBJ2-3 TRBV7-8 CASSLYPDTQYF TGTGCCAGCAGCTTATATCCAGATACGCAGTATTTT
- - TRBJ2-7 TRBV6-1 CASSDTGPHVEQYF TGTGCCAGCAGTGACACGGGACCCCACGTCGAGCAGTACTTC
once - TRBJ2-7 TRBV5-8 CASSSLVRTYEQYF TGTGCCAGCAGCTCCCTAGTACGCACCTACGAGCAGTACTTC
- TRBD1 TRBJ2-7 TRBV7-8 CASSMGQGYEQYF TGTGCCAGCAGCATGGGACAGGGGTACGAGCAGTACTTC
- TRBD2 TRBJ2-1 TRBV7-8 CASSVTSGGASYNEQFF TGTGCCAGCAGCGTCACTAGCGGGGGGGCCTCCTACAATGAGCAGTTCTTC
- TRBD1 TRBJ1-2 TRBV9 CASSVGDRGYGYTF TGTGCCAGCAGCGTAGGGGACAGGGGCTATGGCTACACCTTC
once - TRBJ2-5 TRBV9 CASSVYRRDTRAGGQETQYF TGTGCCAGCAGCGTATATCGCAGGGACACGCGGGCAGGAGGCCAAGAGACCCAGTACTTC
- TRBD1 TRBJ2-7 TRBV9 CAIIRDRERKIDYEQYF TGTGCCATCATCCGGGACAGGGAACGAAAAATTGACTACGAGCAGTACTTC
- - TRBJ2-2 TRBV4-1 CASSQKSAGNTGELFF TGCGCCAGCAGCCAAAAATCTGCAGGGAACACCGGGGAGCTGTTTTTT
- - TRBJ2-1 TRBV7-9 CASSQGLNEQFF TGTGCCAGCAGCCAGGGACTCAATGAGCAGTTCTTC
- - TRBJ1-2 TRBV19 CASSRGGADGYTF TGTGCCAGTAGTAGGGGAGGGGCGGACGGCTACACCTTC
once TRBD1 TRBJ1-2 TRBV20-1 CSAQGAGGYTF TGCAGTGCCCAGGGGGCGGGTGGCTACACCTTC
- - TRBJ2-1 TRBV7-3 CASSLGGGGPQFF TGTGCCAGCAGCTTAGGTGGGGGTGGGCCGCAGTTCTTC
- - TRBJ1-1 TRBV14 CASSKPGGGPHTEAFF TGTGCCAGCAGCAAACCGGGGGGCGGCCCCCACACTGAAGCTTTCTTT
once TRBD1 TRBJ2-7 TRBV11-2 CASSPGGREQYF TGTGCCAGCAGCCCAGGGGGCCGCGAGCAGTACTTC
large TRBD2 TRBJ2-1 TRBV4-1 CASSQDLGGTSGYNEQFF TGCGCCAGCAGCCAAGATCTTGGGGGGACTAGCGGGTACAATGAGCAGTTCTTC
once - TRBJ2-3 TRBV27 CASNQVDTQYF TGTGCCAGCAATCAGGTAGATACGCAGTATTTT
- - TRBJ2-7 TRBV4-3 CASSQGEEQYF TGCGCCAGCAGCCAAGGAGAGGAGCAGTACTTC
- TRBD2 TRBJ2-7 TRBV10-2 CASSPRGTSGPYEQYF TGCGCCAGCAGTCCTCGGGGGACTAGCGGTCCCTACGAGCAGTACTTC
- TRBD2 TRBJ2-4 TRBV5-6 CASSWGTETSGEYF TGTGCCAGCAGCTGGGGGACTGAGACTAGCGGGGAGTACTTC
- - TRBJ2-3 TRBV5-6 CASSWGSASDTQYF TGTGCCAGCAGCTGGGGGTCGGCCTCAGATACGCAGTATTTT
- TRBD1 TRBJ2-7 TRBV4-3 CASSPGQGAYEQYF TGCGCCAGCAGCCCCGGACAGGGGGCCTACGAGCAGTACTTC
- - TRBJ2-7 TRBV6-6 CASSYSGPPGYEQYF TGTGCCAGCAGTTACTCAGGACCCCCAGGTTACGAGCAGTACTTC
- - TRBJ2-7 TRBV6-1 CASSQTGEQYF TGTGCCAGCAGTCAGACGGGAGAGCAGTACTTC
- TRBD2 TRBJ2-7 TRBV27 CASSSGGRHEQYF TGTGCCAGCAGTTCCGGCGGGAGACACGAGCAGTACTTC
- - TRBJ1-1 TRBV30 CAWGGEGLNTEAFF TGTGCCTGGGGGGGAGAGGGATTGAACACTGAAGCTTTCTTT
- - TRBJ2-7 TRBV7-9 CASSPRGGEQYF TGTGCCAGCAGCCCTCGGGGAGGCGAGCAGTACTTC
- - TRBJ1-1 TRBV27 CATRMGGTEAFF TGTGCCACACGCATGGGGGGGACTGAAGCTTTCTTT
- - TRBJ1-2 TRBV5-8 CASSLVRVAVYGYTF TGTGCCAGCAGCTTGGTCAGGGTGGCAGTCTATGGCTACACCTTC
- TRBD2 TRBJ2-2 TRBV2 CARTELAGGVSNTGELFF TGTGCCCGCACGGAACTAGCGGGGGGGGTCTCGAACACCGGGGAGCTGTTTTTT
- - TRBJ1-2 TRBV2 CASSEAFGTYYGYTF TGTGCCAGCAGTGAAGCGTTCGGGACCTACTATGGCTACACCTTC
- TRBD2 TRBJ2-7 TRBV27 CASSSRLAGYEQYF TGTGCCAGCAGTTCTCGACTAGCGGGCTACGAGCAGTACTTC
- - TRBJ2-7 TRBV19 CATGLGYEQYF TGTGCCACGGGTCTCGGCTACGAGCAGTACTTC
- TRBD1 TRBJ1-1 TRBV9 CASSVGQGARTKAFF TGTGCCAGCAGCGTCGGCCAGGGGGCTCGCACTAAAGCTTTCTTT
- TRBD2 TRBJ2-1 TRBV27 CASSSLLGLADNEQFF TGTGCCAGCAGTTCCCTTTTGGGACTAGCGGACAATGAGCAGTTCTTC
few - TRBJ1-5 TRBV6-5 CASASGAYSNQPQHF TGTGCCAGCGCCTCAGGGGCTTATAGCAATCAGCCCCAGCATTTT
- - TRBJ1-2 TRBV5-6 CASSLGVNLDGYTF TGTGCCAGCAGCTTGGGGGTAAATCTCGATGGCTACACCTTC
- - TRBJ1-5 TRBV28 CASSFVPGPRGRNQPQHF TGTGCCAGCAGTTTTGTTCCGGGACCCCGAGGGCGCAATCAGCCCCAGCATTTT
- TRBD1 TRBJ1-1 TRBV27 CASSRGTAEAFF TGTGCCAGCAGTCGCGGGACAGCTGAAGCTTTCTTT
- - TRBJ1-3 TRBV27 CASSRGPSSGNTIYF TGTGCCAGCAGTAGGGGTCCCTCCTCTGGAAACACCATATATTTT
once - TRBJ1-2 TRBV19 CASSYGGGPYGYTF TGTGCCAGTAGTTATGGAGGGGGGCCCTATGGCTACACCTTC